The rows below give T cell receptor beta chains drawn from one sample of a study of cytotoxic CD8 clonotypes in ibrutinib-treated CLL. Sequencing used immunoSEQ multiplex PCR; TCRdb keeps in-frame clones, though not all of them. The table shows 150,000 to 250,000 clones, with about 72% occurring only once. The sequenced sample was PBMCs, obtained after 24 months of ibrutinib treatment. The receptors come from a human donor with chronic lymphocytic leukemia. The CDR3 runs from the conserved cysteine through the conserved F or W. D genes are given only for firm matches. The size entry is marked missing in some rows and otherwise reads once, few, many or a size class.

clone size: -; D gene: -; V gene: TRBV7-6; J gene: TRBJ2-7; CDR3 protein: CASSLGGDTYEQYF; CDR3 DNA: TGTGCCAGCAGCTTAGGGGGGGATACCTACGAGCAGTACTTC
clone size: -; D gene: -; V gene: TRBV30; J gene: TRBJ2-5; CDR3 protein: CAWKQGGETQYF; CDR3 DNA: TGTGCCTGGAAACAGGGTGGAGAGACCCAGTACTTC
clone size: once; D gene: -; V gene: TRBV29-1; J gene: TRBJ2-7; CDR3 protein: CSVGRTSDEQYF; CDR3 DNA: TGCAGCGTGGGTAGGACCTCCGACGAGCAGTACTTC
clone size: -; D gene: -; V gene: TRBV30; J gene: TRBJ1-2; CDR3 protein: CAWSVGSGQTYTF; CDR3 DNA: TGTGCCTGGAGTGTAGGGTCTGGCCAGACCTACACCTTC
clone size: -; D gene: -; V gene: TRBV9; J gene: TRBJ2-5; CDR3 protein: CASSVGGVRETQYF; CDR3 DNA: TGTGCCAGCAGCGTAGGGGGAGTCAGGGAGACCCAGTACTTC
clone size: -; D gene: -; V gene: TRBV18; J gene: TRBJ2-3; CDR3 protein: CASSPFKDTQYF; CDR3 DNA: TGTGCCAGCTCACCATTCAAAGATACGCAGTATTTT
clone size: few; D gene: -; V gene: TRBV7-8; J gene: TRBJ2-7; CDR3 protein: CASSSVTPWGSYEQYF; CDR3 DNA: TGTGCCAGCAGCTCTGTGACACCCTGGGGCTCCTACGAGCAGTACTTC
clone size: -; D gene: TRBD2; V gene: TRBV5-1; J gene: TRBJ2-1; CDR3 protein: CASSPGTSGYNEQFF; CDR3 DNA: TGCGCCAGCAGCCCTGGGACTAGCGGATACAATGAGCAGTTCTTC
clone size: -; D gene: TRBD1; V gene: TRBV5-4; J gene: TRBJ1-3; CDR3 protein: CASSLDRGLGNTIYF; CDR3 DNA: TGTGCCAGCAGCTTGGACAGGGGGCTTGGAAACACCATATATTTT
clone size: -; D gene: -; V gene: TRBV18; J gene: TRBJ1-1; CDR3 protein: CASSPRGRVNTEAFF; CDR3 DNA: TGTGCCAGCTCACCACGAGGCAGGGTGAACACTGAAGCTTTCTTT
clone size: -; D gene: -; V gene: TRBV7-6; J gene: TRBJ1-2; CDR3 protein: CASSLGVAKDSGGGYTF; CDR3 DNA: TGTGCCAGCAGCTTAGGGGTAGCGAAGGACAGCGGGGGTGGCTACACCTTC
clone size: -; D gene: TRBD1; V gene: TRBV4-2; J gene: TRBJ1-6; CDR3 protein: CASSLYGTGGNSPLHF; CDR3 DNA: TGTGCCAGCAGCCTGTATGGCACAGGGGGGAATTCACCCCTCCACTTT
clone size: -; D gene: -; V gene: TRBV7-2; J gene: TRBJ2-7; CDR3 protein: CASSLIGQAAREQYF; CDR3 DNA: TGTGCCAGCAGCTTAATTGGTCAGGCTGCACGGGAGCAGTACTTC
clone size: -; D gene: -; V gene: TRBV6-1; J gene: TRBJ2-2; CDR3 protein: CASLRGAGELFF; CDR3 DNA: TGTGCCAGCCTAAGGGGGGCCGGGGAGCTGTTTTTT
clone size: few; D gene: TRBD1; V gene: TRBV25-1; J gene: TRBJ2-1; CDR3 protein: CASSEWQGVRDEQFF; CDR3 DNA: TGTGCCAGCAGTGAATGGCAGGGGGTTAGGGATGAGCAGTTCTTC
clone size: -; D gene: -; V gene: TRBV4-3; J gene: TRBJ2-7; CDR3 protein: CASSRRDSGNEQYF; CDR3 DNA: TGCGCCAGCAGTCGAAGGGACTCCGGTAACGAGCAGTACTTC
clone size: -; D gene: -; V gene: TRBV5-1; J gene: TRBJ2-2; CDR3 protein: CASSLGTTGELFF; CDR3 DNA: TGCGCCAGCAGCTTGGGTACAACCGGGGAGCTGTTTTTT
clone size: few; D gene: -; V gene: TRBV5-1; J gene: TRBJ1-2; CDR3 protein: CASSLYLGAGYTF; CDR3 DNA: TGCGCCAGCAGCTTGTACCTGGGGGCCGGCTACACCTTC
clone size: few; D gene: -; V gene: TRBV7-2; J gene: TRBJ1-2; CDR3 protein: CASSLGQVVLEGYTF; CDR3 DNA: TGTGCCAGCAGCTTAGGGCAGGTCGTGTTGGAGGGCTACACCTTC
clone size: -; D gene: -; V gene: TRBV6-5; J gene: TRBJ2-5; CDR3 protein: CASSYGSALRETQYF; CDR3 DNA: TGTGCCAGCAGTTACGGGAGCGCTCTTAGAGAGACCCAGTACTTC
clone size: -; D gene: TRBD2; V gene: TRBV10-3; J gene: TRBJ2-1; CDR3 protein: CAISGIPGGAYNEQFF; CDR3 DNA: TGTGCCATCAGTGGGATTCCGGGGGGAGCCTACAATGAGCAGTTCTTC
clone size: -; D gene: -; V gene: TRBV29-1; J gene: TRBJ1-2; CDR3 protein: CSVEENSTRYTF; CDR3 DNA: TGCAGCGTTGAAGAGAACAGTACGAGATACACCTTC
clone size: -; D gene: TRBD2; V gene: TRBV28; J gene: TRBJ2-7; CDR3 protein: CASSLYFGTSGRPPNYEQYF; CDR3 DNA: TGTGCCAGCAGTTTATATTTTGGGACTAGCGGGAGGCCTCCAAACTACGAGCAGTACTTC
clone size: -; D gene: TRBD1; V gene: TRBV7-2; J gene: TRBJ2-3; CDR3 protein: CASSLATGTTDTQYF; CDR3 DNA: TGTGCCAGCAGCTTAGCGACAGGGACGACAGATACGCAGTATTTT
clone size: -; D gene: -; V gene: TRBV7-9; J gene: TRBJ1-3; CDR3 protein: CASSLGLGALENTIYF; CDR3 DNA: TGTGCCAGCAGCTTAGGCTTGGGAGCTCTGGAGAACACCATATATTTT
clone size: -; D gene: TRBD2; V gene: TRBV7-9; J gene: TRBJ2-1; CDR3 protein: CASSSSGIEQFF; CDR3 DNA: TGTGCCAGCAGCTCTAGCGGGATTGAGCAGTTCTTC
clone size: -; D gene: TRBD2; V gene: TRBV9; J gene: TRBJ2-7; CDR3 protein: CASSPRSGAGLAGGLPYEQYF; CDR3 DNA: TGTGCCAGCAGCCCAAGAAGTGGGGCGGGACTAGCGGGAGGCCTCCCCTACGAGCAGTACTTC
clone size: -; D gene: TRBD1; V gene: TRBV5-1; J gene: TRBJ1-3; CDR3 protein: CASSIGQVGVGNTIYF; CDR3 DNA: TGCGCCAGCAGCATAGGACAGGTCGGGGTTGGAAACACCATATATTTT
clone size: -; D gene: -; V gene: TRBV6-1; J gene: TRBJ2-5; CDR3 protein: CASSEVLFEGTQYF; CDR3 DNA: TGTGCCAGCAGTGAAGTGCTCTTCGAGGGGACCCAGTACTTC
clone size: -; D gene: -; V gene: TRBV9; J gene: TRBJ2-5; CDR3 protein: CASSAYSEETQYF; CDR3 DNA: TGTGCCAGCAGCGCGTACAGTGAAGAGACCCAGTACTTC